This T cell receptor beta chain derives from a study of T-cell reconstitution after alpha-beta-depleted transplantation in children (TCRdb year 2016). Regarding the research as a whole: The study quantitatively tracked T-cell immune reconstitution after TCRalphabeta/CD19-depleted allogeneic hematopoietic cell transplantation in children using TCR repertoire profiling.

This clonotype was seen a handful of times. Its binding antigen is unknown. No base-level quality is on record; no much larger clone is a single base apart. V lost 3 bases and J lost 4 bases; the stretch between them is 16 bases long. Including the terminal cysteine and phenylalanine, the CDR3 comprises 16 residues. Just the 48-base CDR3 DNA is kept, in frame starting at base 1. CDR1 and CDR2 were assigned from the germline V gene as SGHAT and FQNNGV. The protocol used for the library was PCR. Sequencing was carried out with an Illumina HiSeq 2500. Molecular barcoding was employed in the preparation of TCR libraries, with unique molecular identifiers being used to normalize TCRbeta repertoire quantification. TCRdb reprocessing: public reads trimmed at Q25 with fastp, clones called with MiXCR, in-frame beta chains kept. Records with the same CDR3 protein are collapsed into one entry carrying the most frequent genes and DNA. The sample has hundreds of thousands of distinct CDR3 sequences on record, about an eighth of them singletons. The ten most abundant clones make up less than 6.5% of the sample.

The sample in question was PBMCs from the stem cell graft donor, obtained from the stem cell graft. The rearrangement joined TRBV11-2 to TRBJ2-1; the D gene is possibly TRBD1, with 6 bases matching. The receptor was derived from a human donor who donated a stem cell graft to a child with combined immunodeficiency. The CDR3 reads as follows: CASSFQGGSAYNEQFF. The DNA sequence is given as TGTGCCAGCAGCTTCCAAGGGGGTAGCGCTTACAATGAGCAGTTCTTC.